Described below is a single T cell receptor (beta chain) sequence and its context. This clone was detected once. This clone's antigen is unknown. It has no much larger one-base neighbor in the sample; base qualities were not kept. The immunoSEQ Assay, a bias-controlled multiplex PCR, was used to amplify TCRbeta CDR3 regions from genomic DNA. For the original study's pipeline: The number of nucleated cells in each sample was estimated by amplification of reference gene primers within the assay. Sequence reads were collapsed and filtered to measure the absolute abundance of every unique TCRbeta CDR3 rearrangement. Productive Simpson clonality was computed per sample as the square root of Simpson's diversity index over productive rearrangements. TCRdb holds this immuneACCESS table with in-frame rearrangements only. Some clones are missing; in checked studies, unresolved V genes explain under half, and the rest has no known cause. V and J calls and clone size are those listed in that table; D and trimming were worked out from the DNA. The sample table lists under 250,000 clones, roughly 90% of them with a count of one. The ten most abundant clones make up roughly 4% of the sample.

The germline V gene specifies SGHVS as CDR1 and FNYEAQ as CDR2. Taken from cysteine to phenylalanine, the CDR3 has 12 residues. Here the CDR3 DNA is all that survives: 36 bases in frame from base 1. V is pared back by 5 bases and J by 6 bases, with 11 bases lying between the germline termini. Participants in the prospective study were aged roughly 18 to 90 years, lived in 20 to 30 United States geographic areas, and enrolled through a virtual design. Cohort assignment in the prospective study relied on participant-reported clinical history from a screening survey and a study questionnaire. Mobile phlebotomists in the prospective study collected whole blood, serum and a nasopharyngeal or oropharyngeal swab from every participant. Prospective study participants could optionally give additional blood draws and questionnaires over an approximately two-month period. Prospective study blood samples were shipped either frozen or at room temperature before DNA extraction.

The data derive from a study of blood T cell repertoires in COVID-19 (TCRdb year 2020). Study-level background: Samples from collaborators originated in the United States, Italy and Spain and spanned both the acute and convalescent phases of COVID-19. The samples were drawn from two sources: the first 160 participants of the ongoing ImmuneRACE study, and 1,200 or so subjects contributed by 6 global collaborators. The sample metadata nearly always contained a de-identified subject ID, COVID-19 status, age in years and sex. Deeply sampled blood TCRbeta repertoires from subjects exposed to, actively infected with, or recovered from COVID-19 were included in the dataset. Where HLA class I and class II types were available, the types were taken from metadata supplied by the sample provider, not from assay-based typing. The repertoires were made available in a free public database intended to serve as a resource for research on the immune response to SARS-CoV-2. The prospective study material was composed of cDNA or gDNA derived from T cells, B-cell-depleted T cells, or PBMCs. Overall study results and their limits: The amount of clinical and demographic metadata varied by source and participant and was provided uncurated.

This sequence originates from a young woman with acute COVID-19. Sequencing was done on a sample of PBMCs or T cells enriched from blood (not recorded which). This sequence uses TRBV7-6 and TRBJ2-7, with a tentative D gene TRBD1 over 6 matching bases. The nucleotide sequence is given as TGTGCCAGCAGCCCTACAGGGACCGAGCAGTACTTC. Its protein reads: CASSPTGTEQYF.